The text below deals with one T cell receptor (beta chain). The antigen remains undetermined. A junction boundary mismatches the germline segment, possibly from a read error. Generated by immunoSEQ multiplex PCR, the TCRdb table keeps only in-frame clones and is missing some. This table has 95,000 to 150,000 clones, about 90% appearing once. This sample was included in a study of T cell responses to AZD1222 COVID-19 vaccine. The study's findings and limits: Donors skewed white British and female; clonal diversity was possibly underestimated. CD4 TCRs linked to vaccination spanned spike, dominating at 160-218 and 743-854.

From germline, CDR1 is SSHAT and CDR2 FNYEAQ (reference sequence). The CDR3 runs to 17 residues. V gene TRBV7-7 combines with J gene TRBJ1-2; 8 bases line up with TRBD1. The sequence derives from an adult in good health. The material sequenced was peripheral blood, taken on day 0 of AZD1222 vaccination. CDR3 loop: CASSLAYNGQGDEGYTF. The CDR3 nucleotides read TGTGCTAGCAGCTTGGCCTATAACGGACAGGGTGATGAAGGCTACACCTTC.